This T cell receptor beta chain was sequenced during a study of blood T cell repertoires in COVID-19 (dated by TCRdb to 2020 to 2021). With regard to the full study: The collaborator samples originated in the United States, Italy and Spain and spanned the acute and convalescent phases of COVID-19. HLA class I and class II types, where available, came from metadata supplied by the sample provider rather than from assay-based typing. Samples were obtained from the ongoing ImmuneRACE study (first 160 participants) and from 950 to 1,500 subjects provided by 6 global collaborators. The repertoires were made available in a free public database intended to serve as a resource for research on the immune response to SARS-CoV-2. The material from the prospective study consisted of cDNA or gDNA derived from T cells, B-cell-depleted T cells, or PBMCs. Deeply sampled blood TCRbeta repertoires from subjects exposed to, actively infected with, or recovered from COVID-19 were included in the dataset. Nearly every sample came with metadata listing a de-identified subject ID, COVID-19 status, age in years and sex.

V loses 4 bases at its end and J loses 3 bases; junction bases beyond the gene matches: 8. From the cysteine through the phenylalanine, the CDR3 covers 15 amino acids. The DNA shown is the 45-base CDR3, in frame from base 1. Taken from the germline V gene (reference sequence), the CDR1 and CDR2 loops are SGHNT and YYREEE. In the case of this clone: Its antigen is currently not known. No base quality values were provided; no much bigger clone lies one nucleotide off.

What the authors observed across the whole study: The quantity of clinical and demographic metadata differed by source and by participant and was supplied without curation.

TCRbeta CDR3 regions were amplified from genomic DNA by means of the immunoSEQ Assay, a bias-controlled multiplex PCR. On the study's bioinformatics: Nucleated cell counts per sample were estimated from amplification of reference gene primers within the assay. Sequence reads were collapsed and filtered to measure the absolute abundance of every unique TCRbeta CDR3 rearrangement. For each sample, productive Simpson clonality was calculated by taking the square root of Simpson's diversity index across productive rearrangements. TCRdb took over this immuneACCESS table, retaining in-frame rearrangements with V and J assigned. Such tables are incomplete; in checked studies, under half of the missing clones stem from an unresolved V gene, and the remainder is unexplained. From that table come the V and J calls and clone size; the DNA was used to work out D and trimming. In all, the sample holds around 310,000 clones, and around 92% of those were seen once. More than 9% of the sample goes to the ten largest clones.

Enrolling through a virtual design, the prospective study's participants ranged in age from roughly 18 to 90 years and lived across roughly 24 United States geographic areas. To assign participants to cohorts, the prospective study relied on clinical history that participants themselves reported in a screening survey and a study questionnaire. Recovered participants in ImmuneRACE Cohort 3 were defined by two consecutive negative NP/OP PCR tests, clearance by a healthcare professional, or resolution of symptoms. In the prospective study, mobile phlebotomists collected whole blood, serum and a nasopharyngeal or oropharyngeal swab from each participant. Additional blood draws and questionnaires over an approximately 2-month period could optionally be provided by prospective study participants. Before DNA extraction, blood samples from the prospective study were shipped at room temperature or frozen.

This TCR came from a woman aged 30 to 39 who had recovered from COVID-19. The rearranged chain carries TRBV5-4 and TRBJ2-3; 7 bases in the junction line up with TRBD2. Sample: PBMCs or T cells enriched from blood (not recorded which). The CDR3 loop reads CASSGGGSRTDTQYF. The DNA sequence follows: TGTGCCAGCAGCGGGGGGGGTAGTCGGACAGATACGCAGTATTTT.